This T cell receptor beta chain is drawn from a study of cytomegalovirus exposure and HLA in healthy donors. A few counts support this clone. Its antigen is not identified. Notes on the study in general: Researchers catalogued 164 TCR beta chains as cytomegalovirus-associated.

Germline lookup yields CDR1 SGHRS and CDR2 YFSETQ. V was clipped by 4 bases and J by 5 bases; unmatched bases: 11. This CDR3 has 15 residues. It was with 60 Vbeta and 13 Jbeta primers that the PCR ran. Clones were sequenced by immunoSEQ multiplex PCR, and TCRdb holds only the in-frame ones, with some missing. The repertoire holds some 110,000 clones, 71% seen once, with 2.5% to 3% in the top ten. The sequenced sample consisted of PBMCs. This receptor was obtained from a female donor in good health and CMV-seronegative. V and J are TRBV5-1 and TRBJ2-7; 8 bases fit TRBD1. The CDR3 nucleotides read TGCGCCAGCAGCGGAAGGACAGGGTCCATGAACGAGCAGTACTTC. It specifies CASSGRTGSMNEQYF.